This T cell receptor beta chain was profiled in a study of T cells after yellow fever vaccination. On the study more broadly: SMART-Seq v4 Ultra Low Input prepared libraries from low-cell fractions.

This clonotype was seen more than once but under ten times. What it recognizes is unknown. As TCR cDNA was made by 5'RACE template switching, a universal primer site and UMIs were added. One entry per CDR3 protein results from TCRdb running MiXCR on the 5' RACE reads. The sample has about 500,000 distinct CDR3 sequences, less than 20% seen once. Study-wide points: Post-booster repertoires contained most primary-vaccination clones again (roughly 95% CD4, 88% CD8). Few clonotypes appeared in both CD4 and CD8 compartments.

The CDR3 sequence is 14 residues long. V was cut by 2 bases and J by 5 bases, with 12 bases left in between. Looked up from germline, CDR1 is SGHTA and CDR2 is FQGTGA. The chain employs TRBV7-3 and TRBJ2-5; D assignment may be TRBD1 or TRBD2 (5 bases each). The source of this sequence is a man between 18 and 29 years old who received the YFV17D yellow fever vaccine. Here the sequenced sample was PBMCs, taken less than 6 days after the first yellow fever vaccination. The CDR3: CASSLGGSLETQYF. CDR3 DNA sequence: TGTGCCAGCAGCTTAGGGGGTAGCCTGGAGACCCAGTACTTC.